Listed below are T cell receptor beta chains from one sample, sequenced in a study of T cells in Graves' hyperthyroidism and ophthalmopathy. TCRdb itself ran the multiplex PCR reads through MiXCR, one entry per CDR3 protein. The sample yields around 800,000 distinct CDR3 sequences, 35% to 45% seen once. Sequenced input: blood. All receptors come from a man aged 18 to 29 with Graves' hyperthyroidism. Each CDR3 is given with its conserved first and last residue. A D gene is named only where the DNA matches it firmly.

cdr3_length j_call d_call v_call cdr3_aa
13 TRBJ1-2 - TRBV7-9 CASSLVQISGYTF
16 TRBJ2-7 TRBD2 TRBV7-9 CASSHRLAGVTVEQYF
13 TRBJ1-2 - TRBV5-4 CASTLMGDYGYTF
15 TRBJ1-5 - TRBV20-1 CSARDGTAGHQPQHF
15 TRBJ1-1 - TRBV7-9 CASSLEGNLNTEAFF
14 TRBJ1-5 - TRBV7-9 CASSLGSLHQPQHF
16 TRBJ2-7 - TRBV19 CASSINPGGGMVEQYF
18 TRBJ2-2 TRBD2 TRBV7-8 CASSSTGREASNTGELFF
14 TRBJ1-2 TRBD1 TRBV9 CASSQGTGAQGYTF
17 TRBJ2-2 - TRBV25-1 CASSASRGPSGTGELFF
18 TRBJ1-3 - TRBV7-2 CASSLAWRLEASGNTIYF
14 TRBJ1-2 - TRBV7-3 CASSLTGGGYGYTF
11 TRBJ2-7 - TRBV2 CASTDNYEQYF
14 TRBJ1-2 TRBD1 TRBV5-4 CASSLRGGADGYTF
12 TRBJ2-7 TRBD1 TRBV29-1 CSVVGTGNEQYF
13 TRBJ2-2 - TRBV12-3/TRBV12-4 CASRDYDTGELFF